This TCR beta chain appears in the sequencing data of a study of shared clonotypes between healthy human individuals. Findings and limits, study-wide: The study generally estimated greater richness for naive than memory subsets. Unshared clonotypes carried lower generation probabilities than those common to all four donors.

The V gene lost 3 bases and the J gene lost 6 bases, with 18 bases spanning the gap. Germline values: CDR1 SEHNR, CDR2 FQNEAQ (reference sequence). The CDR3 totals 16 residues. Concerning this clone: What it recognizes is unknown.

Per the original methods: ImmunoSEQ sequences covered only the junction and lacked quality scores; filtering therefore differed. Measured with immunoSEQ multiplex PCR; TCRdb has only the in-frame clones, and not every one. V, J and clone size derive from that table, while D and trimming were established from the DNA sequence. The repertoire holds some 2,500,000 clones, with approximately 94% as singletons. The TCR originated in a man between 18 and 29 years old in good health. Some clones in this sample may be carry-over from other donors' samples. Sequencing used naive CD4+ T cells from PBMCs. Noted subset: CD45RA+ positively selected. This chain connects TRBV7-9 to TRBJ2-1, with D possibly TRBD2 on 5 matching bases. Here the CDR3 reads CASSLLRVTTPNEQFF. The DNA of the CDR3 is TGTGCCAGCAGCTTGTTGAGGGTCACCACCCCCAATGAGCAGTTCTTC.